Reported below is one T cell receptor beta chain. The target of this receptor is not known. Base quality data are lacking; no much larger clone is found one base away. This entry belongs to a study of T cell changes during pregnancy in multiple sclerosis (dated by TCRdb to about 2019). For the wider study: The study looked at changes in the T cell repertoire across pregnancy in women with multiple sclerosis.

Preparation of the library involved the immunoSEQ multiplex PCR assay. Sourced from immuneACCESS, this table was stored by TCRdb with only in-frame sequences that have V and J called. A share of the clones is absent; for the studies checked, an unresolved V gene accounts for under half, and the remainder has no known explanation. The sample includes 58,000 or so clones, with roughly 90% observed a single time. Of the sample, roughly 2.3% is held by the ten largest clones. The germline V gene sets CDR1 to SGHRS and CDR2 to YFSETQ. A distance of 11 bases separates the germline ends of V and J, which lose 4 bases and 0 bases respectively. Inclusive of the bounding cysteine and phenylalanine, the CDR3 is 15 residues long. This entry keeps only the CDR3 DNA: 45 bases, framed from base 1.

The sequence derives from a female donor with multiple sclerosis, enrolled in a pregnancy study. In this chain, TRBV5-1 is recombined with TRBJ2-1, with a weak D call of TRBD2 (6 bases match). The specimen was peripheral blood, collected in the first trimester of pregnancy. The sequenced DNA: TGCGCCAGCAGCCCAGCGGGTAGCTCCTACAATGAGCAGTTCTTC. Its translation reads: CASSPAGSSYNEQFF.